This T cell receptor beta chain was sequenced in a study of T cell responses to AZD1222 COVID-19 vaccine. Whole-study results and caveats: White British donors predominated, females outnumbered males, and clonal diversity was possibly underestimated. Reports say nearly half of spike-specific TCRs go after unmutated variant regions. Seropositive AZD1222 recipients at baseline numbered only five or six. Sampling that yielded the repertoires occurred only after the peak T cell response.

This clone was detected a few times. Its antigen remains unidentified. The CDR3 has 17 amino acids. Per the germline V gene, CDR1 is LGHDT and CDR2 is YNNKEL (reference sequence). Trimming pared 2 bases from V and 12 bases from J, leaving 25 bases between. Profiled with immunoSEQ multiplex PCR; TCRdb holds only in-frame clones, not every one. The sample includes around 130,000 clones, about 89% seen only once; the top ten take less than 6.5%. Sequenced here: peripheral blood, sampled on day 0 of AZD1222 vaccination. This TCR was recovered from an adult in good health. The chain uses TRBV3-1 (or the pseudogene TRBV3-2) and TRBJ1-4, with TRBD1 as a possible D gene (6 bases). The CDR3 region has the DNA TGTGCCAGCAGCCAATTCTGGACTCCGGGGGCTATGATGGAACTGTTTTTT. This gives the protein CASSQFWTPGAMMELFF.